This is a list of T cell receptor beta chains from one sample in a study of T cell responses to AZD1222 COVID-19 vaccine. Some clones are missing from TCRdb's copy, which holds only in-frame ones; the method was immunoSEQ multiplex PCR. Among about 130,000 clones listed, 88% were seen once. Sequenced material: peripheral blood, taken 28 days after the second AZD1222 dose. The receptors here all came from an adult who received the AZD1222 COVID-19 vaccine. Both conserved end residues are part of each CDR3. A D gene is named only where the DNA matches it firmly. A clone size is listed for some rows: how often the clone was seen (once, few, many), or a class if it is expanded.

TRBV5-1	-	TRBJ2-7	-	TGCGCCAGCAGCTCTCCGGGGAGCCAGTCCTACGAGCAGTACTTC	CASSSPGSQSYEQYF
TRBV5-4	-	TRBJ2-2	-	TGTGCCAGCAGCTCCAGTCACACCGGGGAGCTGTTTTTT	CASSSSHTGELFF
TRBV3-1/TRBV3-2	-	TRBJ2-5	TRBD2	TGTGCCAGCAGCCAAAAGTGGGGTAGCGGGAATAAAGAGACCCAGTACTTC	CASSQKWGSGNKETQYF
TRBV3-1/TRBV3-2	-	TRBJ2-4	-	TGTGCCAGCAGCCACCCGGGACTCCAAAACATTCAGTACTTC	CASSHPGLQNIQYF
TRBV5-6	-	TRBJ1-4	TRBD1	TGTGCCAGCAGCTCGCCGGGACAGGGGCCGGCTAATGAAAAACTGTTTTTT	CASSSPGQGPANEKLFF
TRBV2	-	TRBJ2-2	-	TGTGCCAGCAGTGCAGGGACGAACACCGGGGAGCTGTTTTTT	CASSAGTNTGELFF
TRBV7-2	-	TRBJ1-6	TRBD1	TGTGCCAGCAACCTCTGGACAGGGCCGAATTCACCCCTCCACTTT	CASNLWTGPNSPLHF
TRBV5-4	-	TRBJ2-1	-	TGTGCCAGCAGCTTGGAGGGGGGGGTCTCCTACAATGAGCAGTTCTTC	CASSLEGGVSYNEQFF
TRBV3-1/TRBV3-2	-	TRBJ2-2	-	TGTGCCAGCAGCCCCTTGGAAGGGTCCACCGGGGAGCTGTTTTTT	CASSPLEGSTGELFF
TRBV11-3	-	TRBJ1-3	-	TGTGCCAGCAGCCCAAGTCGGGCGACCTCTGGAAACACCATATATTTT	CASSPSRATSGNTIYF
TRBV7-8	-	TRBJ1-6	TRBD1	TGTGCCAGCAGCCGGGACAGAGGGTTGTCACCCCTCCACTTT	CASSRDRGLSPLHF
TRBV6-5	-	TRBJ1-3	TRBD1	TGTGCCAGCAGGACAGGGGGAGAAAACACCATATATTTT	CASRTGGENTIYF
TRBV11-2	-	TRBJ2-3	TRBD2	TGTGCCAGCAGCTTAGCGGGGGGGCGGGTCACAGATACGCAGTATTTT	CASSLAGGRVTDTQYF
TRBV6-1	-	TRBJ1-5	-	TGTGCCAGCAGTGGACGAGGGGGGGTCGATAGCAATCAGCCCCAGCATTTT	CASSGRGGVDSNQPQHF
TRBV27	-	TRBJ1-1	-	TGTGCCAGCAGCCCTAGACAGAACACTGAAGCTTTCTTT	CASSPRQNTEAFF
TRBV21-1	-	TRBJ2-4	-	TGTGCCAGCAGCAAACCTTGGTTTCTGTCCGGTAACGAAAACATTCAGTACTTC	CASSKPWFLSGNENIQYF
TRBV3-1/TRBV3-2	-	TRBJ2-7	-	TGTGCCAGCAGCCAAGGTGAGGGGTTCTTCTCCTACGAGCAGTACTTC	CASSQGEGFFSYEQYF
TRBV28	many	TRBJ2-2	-	TGTGCCAGCACCCCGGGTGGGGAGCTGTTTTTT	CASTPGGELFF
TRBV12-3/TRBV12-4	-	TRBJ1-5	-	TGTGCCAGCAGTTTTTCTTCGGATCAGCCCCAGCATTTT	CASSFSSDQPQHF
TRBV6-5	-	TRBJ2-5	-	TGTGCCAGCAGTAGGGGAGAAGAGACCCAGTACTTC	CASSRGEETQYF
TRBV2	-	TRBJ2-7	-	TGTGCCAGCATGGAGGGACAGTCCCACGAGCAGTACTTC	CASMEGQSHEQYF
TRBV29-1	few	TRBJ1-6	TRBD1	TGCAGCGTTGAAGGGACAGGGGATCGGTCCTATAATTCACCCCTCCACTTT	CSVEGTGDRSYNSPLHF
TRBV18	-	TRBJ1-5	-	TGTGCCAGCCGAGGACAGATCAATCAGCCCCAGCATTTT	CASRGQINQPQHF
TRBV5-6	-	TRBJ1-6	-	TGTGCCAGCAGCCGAAATTCACCCCTCCACTTT	CASSRNSPLHF
TRBV27	-	TRBJ1-4	TRBD1	TGTGCCAGCAGTCCGTGGACAGGAAGACCCTTTAATAATGAAAAACTGTTTTTT	CASSPWTGRPFNNEKLFF
TRBV25-1	-	TRBJ2-1	TRBD1	TGTGCCAGCAGTCTAACAGGGGACCCCCGGTACAATGAGCAGTTCTTC	CASSLTGDPRYNEQFF
TRBV6-2/TRBV6-3	-	TRBJ1-1	-	TGTGCCAGCAGTCGTGAACAGGGGAACACTGAAGCTTTCTTT	CASSREQGNTEAFF
TRBV6-2/TRBV6-3	-	TRBJ2-3	TRBD1	TGTGCCAGCAGTTACGTGAGGGGGCTGGACACAGATACGCAGTATTTT	CASSYVRGLDTDTQYF
TRBV5-4	once	TRBJ1-1	TRBD1	TGTGCCAGCAGCCCCTCCCAACAGGGGGCGTTCATGAACACTGAAGCTTTCTTT	CASSPSQQGAFMNTEAFF
TRBV5-1	-	TRBJ2-7	TRBD2	TGCGCCAGCAGCCCACTAGCGGGAGGGCCGGGCGAGCAGTACTTC	CASSPLAGGPGEQYF